This TCR beta chain appears in the sequencing data of a study of shared clonotypes between healthy human individuals (TCRdb year 2020). Context from the whole study: The cohort comprised two women and a few men aged 18 to 49 years. For each donor, CD4 naive and CD4 memory were each run on three plates, CD8 naive on two plates, and CD8 memory on one plate. To estimate repertoire size and how much clonotypes are shared between individuals, the study performed deep sequencing of blood TCR repertoires from five healthy adults. To increase sequencing depth and limit assay-specific biases, TCR repertoire library preparation and sequencing were carried out by different laboratories using diverse techniques. Each donor's leukapheresis produced roughly between roughly 0.85 and 9.5 billion PBMCs.

CD8 naive samples were obtained by positive selection for CCR7 among CD45RO-negative cells, yielding a CD45RA+CCR7+ population from which TemRA cells were excluded. The donors were healthy, HIV-negative adults with no recently reported acute infections or vaccinations. Every donor was a Caucasian adult living in Nashville, Tennessee, USA. Blood was collected by leukapheresis, and PBMCs were isolated by Ficoll-Histopaque density gradient centrifugation and then cryopreserved in liquid nitrogen vapor phase. Purity and quantity of every magnetically sorted T cell population were checked by analytical flow cytometry. Genomic DNA was isolated from every sorted fraction and measured by UV absorbance on a Nanodrop 2000c. With regard to this clone: Which antigen it targets is not known. Base qualities are missing; no much larger clone stands one base away.

The V and J ends are trimmed by 6 bases and 1 base, leaving 7 bases between them. The germline V gene gives CDR1 as KGHSH and CDR2 as LQKENI. From cysteine to phenylalanine, the CDR3 is 12 amino acids long. The read is trimmed to its CDR3 DNA, 36 bases read in frame from base 1. The investigation overall reported the following: Pairwise subsampling led to the expectation that sequencing depth would affect the degree of clonotype sharing among donors. Sampling was restricted to blood, and TCR repertoires in tissues likely differ from the TCR repertoires found in blood. Sharing across a few donors was observed for 4.5% to 6.5% of naive CD4, over 3% of naive CD8, over 2% of memory CD4, and roughly 0.4% of memory CD8 clonotypes. Estimated clonotype richness was generally larger for naive than for memory subsets. Clonotypes shared by all four sorted-subset donors showed higher generation probabilities than non-shared clonotypes. The small number of donors limited the genetic and exposure-history diversity represented. Rarefaction of sorted-subset datasets indicated incomplete sequencing despite the large sequencing depth.

Using the deep immunoSEQ assay, TCR CDR3 regions were amplified from genomic DNA by multiplex PCR. For each cell subset, the extracted genomic DNA was distributed evenly across all wells of several immunoSEQ 96-well plates, and each plate served as one replicate. Each replicate PCR for sorted subsets received roughly 200 ng genomic DNA, equal to about 29,000 T cell genomes. The purified libraries were quantified using a Qubit 3.0 fluorometer, sized with a Bioanalyzer 2100, and then quantified again using the KAPA Library Quantification kit. Every immunoSEQ 96-well plate was sequenced on a separate single-read 150-cycle Illumina NextSeq 550 flow cell. In the paper's pipeline: Because the immunoSEQ output included only junctional sequences and no quality scores, the filtering could not be the same as the filtering used for full-length reads. Sequences were annotated with PyIR, a Python wrapper for IgBLAST v1.9, using IMGT germline references to assign V/J genes and CDR3. Any read was removed if the V/J assignment was weak (E-value above 1e-6), the CDR3 was missing, or the read contained stop codons, out-of-frame junctions, or ambiguous translated residues. V3J clonotypes were defined as sequences sharing an identical inferred V gene, J gene, and CDR3 amino acid sequence. The percentage overlap between two repertoires was calculated by dividing the number of shared unique clonotypes by the size of the smaller repertoire. Repertoire richness was assessed with RTK rarefaction, the Chao1 estimator, and Recon v2.1 estimates of unobserved clonotypes. OLGA was used to compute generation probabilities for all TCRbeta clonotypes that the gDNA method yielded from a few donors. TCRdb provides this immuneACCESS table in a form limited to in-frame rearrangements. Some clones are lacking; in checked studies, under half of them reflect an unresolved V gene, and why the rest are absent is not known. That table supplies the V and J calls and clone size; D and trimming were determined from the DNA. In all, the sample holds over 2,000,000 clones, and 85% to 95% of those were seen once. Over 1.5% of the sample goes to the ten largest clones.

The material sequenced was naive CD8+ T cells from PBMCs. The cell subset or site label, read with the paper, signifies: CD45RA+CCR7+. The rearranged segments are TRBV18 and TRBJ2-7; the best D guess is TRBD1, with 6 bases matching. This clonotype was obtained from a man aged 18 to 29 in good health. Some clones in this sample may be carry-over from other donors' samples. The nucleotide sequence reads as follows: TGTGCCAGCTCTGACAGGTCCTACGAGCAGTACTTC. This gives the protein CASSDRSYEQYF.